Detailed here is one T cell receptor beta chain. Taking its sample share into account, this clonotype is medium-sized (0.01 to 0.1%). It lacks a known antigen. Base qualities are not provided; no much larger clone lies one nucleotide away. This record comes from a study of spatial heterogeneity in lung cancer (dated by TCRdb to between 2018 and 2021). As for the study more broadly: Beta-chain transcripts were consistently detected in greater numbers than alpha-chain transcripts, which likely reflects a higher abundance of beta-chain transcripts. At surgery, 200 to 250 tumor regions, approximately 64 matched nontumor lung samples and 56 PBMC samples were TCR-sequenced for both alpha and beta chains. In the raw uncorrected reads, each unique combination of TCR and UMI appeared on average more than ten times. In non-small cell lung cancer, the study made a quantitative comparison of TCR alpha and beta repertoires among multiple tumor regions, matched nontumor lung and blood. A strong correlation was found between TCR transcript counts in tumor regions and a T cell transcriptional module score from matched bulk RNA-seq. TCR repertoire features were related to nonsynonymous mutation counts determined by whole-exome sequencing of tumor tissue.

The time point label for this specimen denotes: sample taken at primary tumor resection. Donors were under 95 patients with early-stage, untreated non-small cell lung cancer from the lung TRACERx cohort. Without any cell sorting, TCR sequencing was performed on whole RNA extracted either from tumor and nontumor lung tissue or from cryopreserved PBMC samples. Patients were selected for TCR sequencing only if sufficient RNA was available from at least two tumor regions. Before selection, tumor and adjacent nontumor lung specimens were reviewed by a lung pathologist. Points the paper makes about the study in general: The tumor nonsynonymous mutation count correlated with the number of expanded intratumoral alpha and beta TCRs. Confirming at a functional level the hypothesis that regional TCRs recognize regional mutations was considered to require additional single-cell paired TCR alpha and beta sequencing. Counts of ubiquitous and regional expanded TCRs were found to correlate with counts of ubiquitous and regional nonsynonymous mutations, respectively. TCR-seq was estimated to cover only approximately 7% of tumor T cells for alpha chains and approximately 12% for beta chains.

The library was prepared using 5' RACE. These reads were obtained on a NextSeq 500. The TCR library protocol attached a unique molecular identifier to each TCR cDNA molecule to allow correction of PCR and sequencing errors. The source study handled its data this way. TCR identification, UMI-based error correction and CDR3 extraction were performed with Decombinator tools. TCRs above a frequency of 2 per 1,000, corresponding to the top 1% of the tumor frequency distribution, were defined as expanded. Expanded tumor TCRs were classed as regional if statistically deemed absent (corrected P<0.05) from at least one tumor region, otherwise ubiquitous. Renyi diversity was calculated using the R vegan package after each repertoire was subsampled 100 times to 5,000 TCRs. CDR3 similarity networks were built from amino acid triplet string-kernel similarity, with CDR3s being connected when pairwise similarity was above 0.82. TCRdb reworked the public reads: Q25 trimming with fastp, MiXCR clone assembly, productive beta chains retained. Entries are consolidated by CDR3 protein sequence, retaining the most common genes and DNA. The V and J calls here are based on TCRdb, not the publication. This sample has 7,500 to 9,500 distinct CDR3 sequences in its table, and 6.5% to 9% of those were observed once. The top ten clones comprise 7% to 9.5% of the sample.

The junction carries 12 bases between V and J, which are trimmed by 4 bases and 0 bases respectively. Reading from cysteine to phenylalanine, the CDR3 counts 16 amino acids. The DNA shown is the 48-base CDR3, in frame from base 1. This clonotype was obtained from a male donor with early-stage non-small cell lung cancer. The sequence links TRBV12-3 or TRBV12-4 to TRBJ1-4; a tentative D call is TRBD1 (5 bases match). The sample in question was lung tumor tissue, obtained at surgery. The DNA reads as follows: TGTGCCAGCAGTTCCCCTAGGACATCAACTAATGAAAAACTGTTTTTT. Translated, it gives CASSSPRTSTNEKLFF.